The 15 T cell receptor beta chains reported below all come from one sample, sequenced in a study of radiotherapy plus CTLA-4 blockade in lung cancer. Repertoires were generated with immunoSEQ multiplex PCR, while TCRdb's copy carries only in-frame clones and drops some. The sample gives some 43,000 clones, roughly four fifths of which show up once; approximately 3.3% is in the top ten. Source: peripheral blood, taken from a patient treated with radiotherapy plus ipilimumab. These receptors were taken from a human donor with non-small cell lung cancer who had stable disease on radiotherapy plus ipilimumab.

The rearrangement uses TRBV7-3 and TRBJ2-1; 9 bases map to TRBD2. CDR1 and CDR2 from the germline V gene are SGHTA and FQGTGA. The V and J ends lost 5 bases and 5 bases, in that order; junction bases with no gene match: 10. This CDR3 is built from 16 residues. CDR3 residues: CASSPTGRGGNNEQFF. In DNA form, the CDR3 reads TGTGCCAGCAGCCCGACTGGGCGGGGGGGCAACAATGAGCAGTTCTTC. The complete variable domain, with remaining parts taken from reference TRBV7-3 and TRBJ2-1, reads GAGVSQTPSNKVTEKGKYVELRCDPISGHTALYWYRQSLGQGPEFLIYFQGTGAADDSGLPNDRFFAVRPEGSVSTLKIQRTERGDSAVYLCASSPTGRGGNNEQFFGPGTRLTVL.

The CDR3 loop is CASSLGAGGTGELFF. The CDR3 DNA sequence: TGTGCCAGCAGCTTAGGGGCAGGGGGCACCGGGGAGCTGTTTTTT. The chain recombines TRBV7-2 with TRBJ2-2; TRBD1 matches at 7 bases. The CDR3 is 15 amino acids. Germline V gives CDR1 SGHTA, CDR2 FQGNSA. Trimming cost V 1 base and J 4 bases; bases outside gene matches: 3.

The chain uses TRBV2 and TRBJ2-1, with 7 bases fitting TRBD2. Germline V gene sequence: CDR1 SNHLY, CDR2 FYNNEI. Trimming removed 7 bases from V and 5 bases from J; junction bases left unmatched: 11. There are 15 residues in the CDR3. CDR3 in DNA: TGTGCCAGCACCGGATATACTAGCGAACACAATGAGCAGTTCTTC. Translation gives CASTGYTSEHNEQFF.

The J gene is TRBJ2-1, the V gene TRBV5-1; 10 nucleotides line up with TRBD2. Germline lookup yields CDR1 SGHRS and CDR2 YFSETQ. The length of the CDR3 is 16 residues. V shed 0 bases and J 6 bases; nucleotides not matched to a gene: 6. The CDR3, as DNA: TGCGCCAGCAGCTTGGGAGCGGGAGGGCCGGGCAATGAGCAGTTCTTC. Protein product: CASSLGAGGPGNEQFF.

This clone was recorded at least ten times. The chain couples TRBV19 to TRBJ1-5; TRBD1 aligns across 7 bases. CDR3 length: 17 residues. Germline V gene lookup returns CDR1 LNHDA and CDR2 SQIVND (reference sequence). With V trimmed by 4 bases and J by 4 bases, 13 bases remained unmatched. This chain's CDR3 is CASSKPRDSPSNQPQHF. As DNA, the CDR3 is TGTGCCAGTAGTAAACCCAGGGACAGCCCAAGTAATCAGCCCCAGCATTTT.

The chain links TRBV5-1 to TRBJ2-7; 10 bases match TRBD2. This CDR3 has 15 amino acids. Germline V CDR1 and CDR2: SGHRS, YFSETQ. With 4 bases clipped from V and 4 bases from J, the junction kept 8 bases outside the gene matches. DNA for the CDR3: TGCGCCAGCAGCGGCCGGACTAGCGGAACTTACGAGCAGTACTTC. Protein: CASSGRTSGTYEQYF.

CDR3 bases: TGTGCCAGCAGCTTTATACAGGGAAACACTGAAGCTTTCTTT. This translates into CASSFIQGNTEAFF. This chain links TRBV7-2 with TRBJ1-1; maybe TRBD1 (6 bases). The germline gives CDR1 SGHTA, CDR2 FQGNSA. Trimming removed 3 bases from V and 2 bases from J, with 10 bases in between. The CDR3 extends over 14 amino acids.

The chain is built from TRBV11-2 and TRBJ2-7; 7 bases fit TRBD1. CDR3 length equals 12 residues. V lost 6 bases to trimming and J lost 1 base; unmatched junction nucleotides: 0. Germline-derived CDR1 and CDR2 are SGHAT and FQNNGV. The CDR3 spells CASRTGSYEQYF. CDR3 DNA sequence: TGTGCCAGCAGGACAGGGTCCTACGAGCAGTACTTC.

V usage is TRBV27 and J usage is TRBJ2-1; 12 bases are shared with TRBD2. Germline values: CDR1 MNHEY, CDR2 SMNVEV (reference sequence). CDR3 size: 17 residues. V trimming: 5 bases; J trimming: 3 bases; junction bases outside the gene matches: 8. The CDR3 here is CASSPRLAGDGYNEQFF. The CDR3 DNA reads as TGTGCCAGCAGTCCCCGACTAGCGGGAGATGGCTACAATGAGCAGTTCTTC.

This clone showed up just once. V usage is TRBV28 and J usage is TRBJ2-1, with 9 positions matching TRBD2. V shed 5 bases, J shed 4 bases, and the junction held 6 bases outside the gene matches. Germline CDR1 and CDR2: MDHEN and SYDVKM. This CDR3 region has 15 residues. The CDR3 reads CASSPLAGTYNEQFF. In nucleotides, the CDR3 is TGTGCCAGCAGTCCTCTAGCGGGGACTTACAATGAGCAGTTCTTC.

In this sample, this clone turned up once. The chain links TRBV5-1 to TRBJ2-3, with TRBD2 matching 7 bases. The V and J ends lost 4 bases and 3 bases, in that order; junction bases with no gene match: 14. Per germline, CDR1 SGHRS and CDR2 YFSETQ. The CDR3 extends over 17 amino acids. CDR3 loop: CASSPQGAGDRTDTQYF. CDR3 nucleotides: TGCGCCAGCAGCCCGCAAGGGGCGGGAGACCGTACAGATACGCAGTATTTT.

This CDR3 is CASSLIPVADSYNEQFF. CDR3 sequence (DNA): TGTGCCAGCAGTTTGATTCCCGTCGCGGATTCCTACAATGAGCAGTTCTTC. The chain has TRBV27 and TRBJ2-1; D gene ambiguous. Germline lookup yields CDR1 MNHEY and CDR2 SMNVEV (reference sequence). The CDR3 sequence is 17 residues long. V dropped 3 bases and J dropped 1 base, with 16 bases sitting between them.

The chain links TRBV4-3 to TRBJ1-2; D unclear. V gave up 0 bases and J gave up 3 bases, with 8 bases separating them. The CDR3 is 14 residues long. Germline values: CDR1 LGHNA, CDR2 YSLEER. CDR3 sequence (DNA): TGCGCCAGCAGCCAAGATTACGGAGACTATGGCTACACCTTC. Protein: CASSQDYGDYGYTF.

This clone appeared a few times. J is TRBJ2-5 and V is TRBV28; D is possibly TRBD2 (6 bases). This CDR3 contains 15 residues. V lost 5 bases and J 7 bases, leaving 20 bases between the germline ends. CDR1 is MDHEN, CDR2 SYDVKM, per germline. For the CDR3, the DNA is TGTGCCAGCAGTCCGTTAGTGGGGGTGGGGGGGACCCAGTACTTC. This translates into CASSPLVGVGGTQYF.

This clone was detected only a few times. The chain has TRBV7-2 and TRBJ2-7, with TRBD1 matching 11 bases. CDR1 is SGHTA and CDR2 is FQGNSA in the germline V gene. V was clipped by 5 bases and J by 6 bases; unmatched bases: 15. This CDR3 has 17 amino acids. DNA for the CDR3: TGTGCCAGCAGCCCTAGACGGACAGGGGGCGTGGTGGGCGAGCAGTACTTC. Protein sequence: CASSPRRTGGVVGEQYF.